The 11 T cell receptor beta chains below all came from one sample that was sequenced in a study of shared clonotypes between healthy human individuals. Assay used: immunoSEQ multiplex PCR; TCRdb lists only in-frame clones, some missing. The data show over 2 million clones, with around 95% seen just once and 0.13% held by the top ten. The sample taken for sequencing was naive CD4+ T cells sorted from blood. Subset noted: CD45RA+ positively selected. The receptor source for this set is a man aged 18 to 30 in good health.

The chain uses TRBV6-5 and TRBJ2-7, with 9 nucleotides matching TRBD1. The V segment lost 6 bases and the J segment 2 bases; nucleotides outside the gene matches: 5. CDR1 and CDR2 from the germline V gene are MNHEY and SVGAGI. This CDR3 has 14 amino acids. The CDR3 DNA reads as TGTGCCAGCAGCTCGAGGACAGGGGCCTACGAGCAGTACTTC. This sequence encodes CASSSRTGAYEQYF.

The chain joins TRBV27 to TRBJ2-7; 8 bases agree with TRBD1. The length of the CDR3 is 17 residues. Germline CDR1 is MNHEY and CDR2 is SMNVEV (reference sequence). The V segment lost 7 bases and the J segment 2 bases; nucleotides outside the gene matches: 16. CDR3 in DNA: TGTGCCAGCAAGCATCTCGTAACCGGGACAGGCACCTACGAGCAGTACTTC. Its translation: CASKHLVTGTGTYEQYF.

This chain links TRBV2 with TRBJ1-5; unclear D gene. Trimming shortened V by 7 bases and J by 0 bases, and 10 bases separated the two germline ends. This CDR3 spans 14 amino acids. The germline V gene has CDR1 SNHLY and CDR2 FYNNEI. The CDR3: CASKDGVSNQPQHF. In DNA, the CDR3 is TGTGCCAGCAAAGACGGGGTTAGCAATCAGCCCCAGCATTTT.

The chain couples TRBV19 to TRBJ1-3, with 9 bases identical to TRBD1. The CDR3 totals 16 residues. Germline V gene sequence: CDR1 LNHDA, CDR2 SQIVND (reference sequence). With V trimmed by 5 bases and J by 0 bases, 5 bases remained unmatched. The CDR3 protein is CASSVDRGDSGNTIYF. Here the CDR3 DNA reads TGTGCCAGTAGTGTCGACAGGGGGGACTCTGGAAACACCATATATTTT.

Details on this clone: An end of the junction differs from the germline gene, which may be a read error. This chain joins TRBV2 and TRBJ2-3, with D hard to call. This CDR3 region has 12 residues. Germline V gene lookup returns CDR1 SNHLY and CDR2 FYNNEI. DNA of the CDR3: TGTGCCAGCAGGAGAGGCACTGATACGCAGTATTTT. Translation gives CASRRGTDTQYF.

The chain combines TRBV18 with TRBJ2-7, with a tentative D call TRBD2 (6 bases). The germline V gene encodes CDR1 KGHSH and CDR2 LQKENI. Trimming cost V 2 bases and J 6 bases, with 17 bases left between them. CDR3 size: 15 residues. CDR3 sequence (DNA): TGTGCCAGCTCACCAGGAGTGAACGGGGGAGGCGAGCAGTACTTC. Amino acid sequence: CASSPGVNGGGEQYF. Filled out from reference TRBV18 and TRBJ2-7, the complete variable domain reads NAGVMQNPRHLVRRRGQEARLRCSPMKGHSHVYWYRQLPEEGLKFMVYLQKENIIDESGMPKERFSAEFPKEGPSILRIQQVVRGDSAAYFCASSPGVNGGGEQYFGPGTRLTVT.

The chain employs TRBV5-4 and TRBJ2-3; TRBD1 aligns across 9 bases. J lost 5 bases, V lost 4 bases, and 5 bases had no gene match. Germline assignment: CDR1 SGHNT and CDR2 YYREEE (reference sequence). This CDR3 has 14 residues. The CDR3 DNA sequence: TGTGCCAGCAGCCCAGGACAGGGGAGAGATACGCAGTATTTT. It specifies CASSPGQGRDTQYF. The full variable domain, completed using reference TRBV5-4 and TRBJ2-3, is ETGVTQSPTHLIKTRGQQVTLRCSSQSGHNTVSWYQQALGQGPQFIFQYYREEENGRGNFPPRFSGLQFPNYSSELNVNALELDDSALYLCASSPGQGRDTQYFGPGTRLTVL.

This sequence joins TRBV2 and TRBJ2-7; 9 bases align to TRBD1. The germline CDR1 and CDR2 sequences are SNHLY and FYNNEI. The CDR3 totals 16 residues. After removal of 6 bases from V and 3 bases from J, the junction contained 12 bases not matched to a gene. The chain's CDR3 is CASRSPPGQGLYEQYF. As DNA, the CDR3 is TGTGCCAGCAGGAGTCCCCCGGGACAGGGCCTCTACGAGCAGTACTTC.

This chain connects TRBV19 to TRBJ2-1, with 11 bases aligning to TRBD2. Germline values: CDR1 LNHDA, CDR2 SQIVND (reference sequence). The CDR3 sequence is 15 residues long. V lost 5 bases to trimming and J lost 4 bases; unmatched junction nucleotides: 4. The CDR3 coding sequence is TGTGCCAGTAGTTCTCTAGCGGGAGGATACAATGAGCAGTTCTTC. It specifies CASSSLAGGYNEQFF.

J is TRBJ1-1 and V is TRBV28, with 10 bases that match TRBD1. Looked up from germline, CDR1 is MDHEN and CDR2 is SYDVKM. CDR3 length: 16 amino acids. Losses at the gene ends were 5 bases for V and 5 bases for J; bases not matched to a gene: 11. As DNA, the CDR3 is TGTGCCAGCAGTCTGCCCCTAGGGACAGGGGCAACTGAAGCTTTCTTT. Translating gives CASSLPLGTGATEAFF.

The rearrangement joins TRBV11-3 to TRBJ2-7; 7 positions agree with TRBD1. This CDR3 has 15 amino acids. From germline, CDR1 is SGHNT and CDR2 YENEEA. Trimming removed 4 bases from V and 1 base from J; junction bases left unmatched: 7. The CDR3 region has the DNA TGTGCCAGCAGCTCAGGACAGGACGTTTCCTACGAGCAGTACTTC. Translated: CASSSGQDVSYEQYF.